This TCR beta chain comes out of a study of early T cells in non-severe SARS-CoV-2 infection. Study-wide results and caveats: VDJdb matching skewed toward anti-spike CD8 responses, missing private and CD4 specificities.

This clonotype was detected a few times. Its target is not known. Each cDNA molecule carried a unique molecular identifier. TCRdb independently ran MiXCR on the 5' RACE reads; one entry per CDR3 protein. The sample gives approximately 120,000 distinct CDR3 sequences, about 15% of which show up once; about a fifth is in the top ten. Trimming removed 6 bases from V and 2 bases from J; junction bases left unmatched: 3. The CDR3 loop spans 14 amino acids. The sample consisted of whole blood. This sequence was found in an adult who was a healthcare worker with PCR-confirmed SARS-CoV-2 infection or an uninfected control (not recorded which). The rearrangement links TRBV12-3 or TRBV12-4 to TRBJ1-3; 8 bases are shared with TRBD1. The CDR3 here is CASRRTGTGNTIYF. The CDR3, as DNA: TGTGCCAGCAGAAGGACAGGGACTGGAAACACCATATATTTT.